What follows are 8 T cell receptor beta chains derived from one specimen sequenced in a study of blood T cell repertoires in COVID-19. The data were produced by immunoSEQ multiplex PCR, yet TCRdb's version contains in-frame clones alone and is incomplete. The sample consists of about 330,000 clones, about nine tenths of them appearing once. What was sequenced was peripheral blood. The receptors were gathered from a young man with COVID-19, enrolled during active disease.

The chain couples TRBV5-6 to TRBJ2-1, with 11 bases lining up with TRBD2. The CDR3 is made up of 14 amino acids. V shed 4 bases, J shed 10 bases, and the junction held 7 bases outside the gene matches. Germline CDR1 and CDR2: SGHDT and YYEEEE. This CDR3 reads CASSPTTSGTEQFF. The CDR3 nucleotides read TGTGCCAGCAGCCCCACGACTAGCGGGACCGAGCAGTTCTTC.

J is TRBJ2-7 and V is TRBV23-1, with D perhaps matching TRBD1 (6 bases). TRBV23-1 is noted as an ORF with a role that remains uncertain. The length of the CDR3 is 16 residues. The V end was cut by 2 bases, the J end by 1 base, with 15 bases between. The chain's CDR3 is CASSQPWTEKSYEQYF. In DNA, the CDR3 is TGCGCCAGCAGTCAACCGTGGACAGAAAAATCCTACGAGCAGTACTTC.

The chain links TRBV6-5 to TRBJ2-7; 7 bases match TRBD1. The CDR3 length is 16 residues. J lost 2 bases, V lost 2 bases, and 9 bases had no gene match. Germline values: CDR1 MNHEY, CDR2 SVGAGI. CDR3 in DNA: TGTGCCAGCAGTTACCAGGGACAGACAAATCCCTACGAGCAGTACTTC. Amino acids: CASSYQGQTNPYEQYF.

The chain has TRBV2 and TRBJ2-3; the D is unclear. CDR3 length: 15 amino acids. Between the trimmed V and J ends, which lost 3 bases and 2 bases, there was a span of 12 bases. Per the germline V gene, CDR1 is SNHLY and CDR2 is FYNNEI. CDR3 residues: CASSDPLGYTDTQYF. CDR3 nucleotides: TGTGCCAGCAGTGACCCCCTAGGATACACAGATACGCAGTATTTT.

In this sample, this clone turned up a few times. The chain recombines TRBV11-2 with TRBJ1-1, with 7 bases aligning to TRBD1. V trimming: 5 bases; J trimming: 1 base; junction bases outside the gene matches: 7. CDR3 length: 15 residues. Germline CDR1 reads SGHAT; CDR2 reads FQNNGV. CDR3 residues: CASSISQGPNTEAFF. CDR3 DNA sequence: TGTGCCAGCAGCATATCACAGGGGCCGAACACTGAAGCTTTCTTT.

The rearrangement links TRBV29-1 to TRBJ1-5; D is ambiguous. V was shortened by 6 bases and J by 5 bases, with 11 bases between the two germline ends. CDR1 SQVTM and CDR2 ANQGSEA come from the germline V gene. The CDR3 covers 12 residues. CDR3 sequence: CSVGELDQPQHF. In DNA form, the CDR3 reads TGCAGCGTCGGGGAACTTGATCAGCCCCAGCATTTT.

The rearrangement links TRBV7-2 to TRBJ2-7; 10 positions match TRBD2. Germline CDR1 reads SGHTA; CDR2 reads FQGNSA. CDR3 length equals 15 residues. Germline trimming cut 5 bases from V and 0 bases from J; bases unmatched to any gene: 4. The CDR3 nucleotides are TGTGCCAGCAGCCTAAGCGGGGGGGCCTCCTACGAGCAGTACTTC. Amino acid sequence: CASSLSGGASYEQYF.

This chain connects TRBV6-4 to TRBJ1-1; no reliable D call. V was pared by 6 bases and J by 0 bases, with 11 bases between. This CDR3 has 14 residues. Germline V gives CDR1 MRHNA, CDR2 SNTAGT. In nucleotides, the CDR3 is TGTGCCAGCAGAGCTTCCGAGGTGAACACTGAAGCTTTCTTT. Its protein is CASRASEVNTEAFF.